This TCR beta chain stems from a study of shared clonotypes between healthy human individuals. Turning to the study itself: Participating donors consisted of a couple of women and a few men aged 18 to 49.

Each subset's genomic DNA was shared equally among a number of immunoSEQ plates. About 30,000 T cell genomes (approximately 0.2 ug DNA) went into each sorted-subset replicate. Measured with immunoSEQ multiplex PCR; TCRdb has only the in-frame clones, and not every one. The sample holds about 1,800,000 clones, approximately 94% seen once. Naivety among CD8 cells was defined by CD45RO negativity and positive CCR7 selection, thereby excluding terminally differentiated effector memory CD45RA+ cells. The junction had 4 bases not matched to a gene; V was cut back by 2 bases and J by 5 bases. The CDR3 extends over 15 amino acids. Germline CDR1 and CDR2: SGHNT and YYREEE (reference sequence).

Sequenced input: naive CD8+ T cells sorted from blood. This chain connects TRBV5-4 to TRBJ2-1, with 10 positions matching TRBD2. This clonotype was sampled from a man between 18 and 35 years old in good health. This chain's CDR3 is CASSFSGGKHNEQFF. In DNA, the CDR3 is TGTGCCAGCAGCTTTAGCGGGGGGAAACACAATGAGCAGTTCTTC.